The table lists the clone carrying this T cell receptor (beta chain) with a few counts. Compared with germline, one end of the junction differs, possibly owing to a read error. CDR1 is MNHEY, CDR2 SVGAGI, per germline. The CDR3 spans 16 residues. The use of a sample-barcoded 5' primer and a J-beta primer mix characterized a second PCR of roughly 6 to 11 cycles. MiXCR was run by TCRdb on the 5' RACE reads, yielding one entry per CDR3 protein. Of approximately 780,000 distinct CDR3 sequences listed, around a quarter are singletons. The sample originates from a study of blood T cells in healthy people across ages. These same records also appear under a second study, on T cells of mothers and their children. In that study: A few healthy Caucasian mothers and their six children were the donors.

J is TRBJ1-2 and V is TRBV6-5, with TRBD1 as a possible D gene (5 bases). Sample: blood. The source of this sequence is a boy between 10 and 17 years old in good health. DNA for the CDR3: TGTGCCAACAGTTACTTAGGTGGGGACGTGGGCTATGGCTACACCTTC. As protein: CANSYLGGDVGYGYTF.